This section outlines one T cell receptor beta chain sequence together with its context. Its antigen remains unknown. Noted treatment: oral pan-JAK inhibitor, 5-10 mg twice daily. Sequencing used cDNA as its template, made by extracting RNA and reverse transcribing it. Profiled with immunoSEQ multiplex PCR; TCRdb holds only in-frame clones, not every one. The sample records roughly 200,000 clones, 55% to 70% being singletons. Germline CDR1 reads GTSNPN; CDR2 reads SVGIG (reference sequence). V lost 3 bases, J lost 4 bases, and 10 bases lay in between. This CDR3 comprises 13 residues. The sample originates from a study of CD8+ T cells in alopecia areata. Study details: Administration of oral tofacitinib to treated patients was at 5 to 10 mg twice daily. General observations from the study: On tofacitinib, scalp clonality and expanded CD8+ clones among top 100 fell significantly.

The sequences come from CD4+ T cells sorted from blood, collected at week 4, from a patient treated with tofacitinib. The clonotype comes from a human donor with alopecia areata. The chain recombines TRBV30 with TRBJ1-3, with D possibly TRBD1 on 5 matching bases. CDR3 in DNA: TGTGCCTGGAGCGGGGGATTCGGAAACACCATATATTTT. This encodes CAWSGGFGNTIYF.